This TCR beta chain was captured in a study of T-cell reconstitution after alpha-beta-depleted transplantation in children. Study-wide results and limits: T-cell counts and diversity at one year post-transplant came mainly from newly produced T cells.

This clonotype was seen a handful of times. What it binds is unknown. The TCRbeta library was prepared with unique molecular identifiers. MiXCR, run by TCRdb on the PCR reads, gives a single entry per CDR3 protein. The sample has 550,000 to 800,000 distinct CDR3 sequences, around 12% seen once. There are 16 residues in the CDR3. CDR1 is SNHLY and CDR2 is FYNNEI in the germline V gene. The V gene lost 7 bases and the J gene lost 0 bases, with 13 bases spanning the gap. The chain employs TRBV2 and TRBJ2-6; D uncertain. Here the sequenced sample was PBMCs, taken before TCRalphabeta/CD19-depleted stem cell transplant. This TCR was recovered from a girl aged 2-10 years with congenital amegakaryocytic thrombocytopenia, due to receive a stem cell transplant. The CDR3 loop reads CASIPRSSSGANVLTF. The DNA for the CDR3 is TGTGCCAGCATCCCCCGGTCGAGCTCTGGGGCCAACGTCCTGACTTTC. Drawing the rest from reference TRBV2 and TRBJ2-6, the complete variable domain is EPEVTQTPSHQVTQMGQEVILRCVPISNHLYFYWYRQILGQKVEFLVSFYNNEISEKSEIFDDQFSVERPDGSNFTLKIRSTKLEDSAMYFCASIPRSSSGANVLTFGAGSRLTVL.